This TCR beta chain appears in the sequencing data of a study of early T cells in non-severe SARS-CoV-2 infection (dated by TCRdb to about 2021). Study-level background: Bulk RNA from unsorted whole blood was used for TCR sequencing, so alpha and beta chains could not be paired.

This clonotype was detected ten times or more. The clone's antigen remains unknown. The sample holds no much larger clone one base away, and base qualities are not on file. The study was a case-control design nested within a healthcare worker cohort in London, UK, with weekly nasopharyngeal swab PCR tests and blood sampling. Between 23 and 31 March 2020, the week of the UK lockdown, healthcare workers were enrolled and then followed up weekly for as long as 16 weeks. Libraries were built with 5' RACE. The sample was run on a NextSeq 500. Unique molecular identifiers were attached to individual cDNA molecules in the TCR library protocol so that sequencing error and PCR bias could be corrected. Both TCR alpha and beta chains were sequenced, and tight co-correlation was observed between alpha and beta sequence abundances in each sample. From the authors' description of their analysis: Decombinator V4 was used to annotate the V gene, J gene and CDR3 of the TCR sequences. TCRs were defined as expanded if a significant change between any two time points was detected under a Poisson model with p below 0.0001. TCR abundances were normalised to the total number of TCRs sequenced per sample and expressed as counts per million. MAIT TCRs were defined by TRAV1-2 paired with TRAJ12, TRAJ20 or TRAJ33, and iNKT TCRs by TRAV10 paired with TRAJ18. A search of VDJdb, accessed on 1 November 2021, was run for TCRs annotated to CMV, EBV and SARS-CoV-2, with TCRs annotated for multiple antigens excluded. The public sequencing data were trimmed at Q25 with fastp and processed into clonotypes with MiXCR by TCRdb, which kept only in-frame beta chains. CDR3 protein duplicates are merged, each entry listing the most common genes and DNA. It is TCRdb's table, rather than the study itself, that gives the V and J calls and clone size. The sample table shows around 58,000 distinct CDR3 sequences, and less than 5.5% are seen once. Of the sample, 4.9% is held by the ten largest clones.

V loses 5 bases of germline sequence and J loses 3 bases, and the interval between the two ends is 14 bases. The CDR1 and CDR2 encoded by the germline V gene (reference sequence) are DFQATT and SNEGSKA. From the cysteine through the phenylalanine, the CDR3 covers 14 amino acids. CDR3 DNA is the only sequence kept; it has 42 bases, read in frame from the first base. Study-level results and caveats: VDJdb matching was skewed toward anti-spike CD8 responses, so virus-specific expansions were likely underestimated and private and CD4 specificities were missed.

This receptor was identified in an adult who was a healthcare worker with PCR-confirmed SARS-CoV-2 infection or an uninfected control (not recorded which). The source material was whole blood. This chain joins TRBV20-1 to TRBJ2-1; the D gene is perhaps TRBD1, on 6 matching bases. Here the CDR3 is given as CSARQAYLYNEQFF. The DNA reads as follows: TGCAGTGCTCGACAGGCGTATCTCTACAATGAGCAGTTCTTC.